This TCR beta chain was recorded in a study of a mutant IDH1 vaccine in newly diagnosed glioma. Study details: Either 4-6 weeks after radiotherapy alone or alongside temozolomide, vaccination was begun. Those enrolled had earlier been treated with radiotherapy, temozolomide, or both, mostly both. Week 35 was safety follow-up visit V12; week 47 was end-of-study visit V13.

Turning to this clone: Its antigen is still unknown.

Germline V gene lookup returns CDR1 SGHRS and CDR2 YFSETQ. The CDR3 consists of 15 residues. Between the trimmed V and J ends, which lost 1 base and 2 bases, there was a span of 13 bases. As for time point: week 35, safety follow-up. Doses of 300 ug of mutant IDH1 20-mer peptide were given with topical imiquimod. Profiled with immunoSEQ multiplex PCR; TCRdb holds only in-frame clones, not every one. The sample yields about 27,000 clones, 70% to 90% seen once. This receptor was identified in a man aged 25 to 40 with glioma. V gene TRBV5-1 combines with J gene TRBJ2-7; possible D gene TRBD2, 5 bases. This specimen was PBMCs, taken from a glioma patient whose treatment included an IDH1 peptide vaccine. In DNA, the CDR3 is TGCGCCAGCAGCTTGTCGACGGGAACGACCTACGAGCAGTACTTC. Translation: CASSLSTGTTYEQYF.